This T cell receptor beta chain was captured by sequencing in a study of T cell responses to AZD1222 COVID-19 vaccine. Clones were sequenced by immunoSEQ multiplex PCR, and TCRdb holds only the in-frame ones, with some missing. The table records some 150,000 clones, 85% to 90% of them present only once. With V trimmed by 6 bases and J by 4 bases, 12 bases remained unmatched. In germline, CDR1 is LGHNA, CDR2 YNFKEQ. CDR3 length equals 16 residues. Overall study results and limits: Clonal diversity may have been underestimated in mostly white British donors. Baseline serology detected seropositivity in only 5 or 6 AZD1222 recipients. An increase in Spike-specific TCR breadth and depth was observed after two AZD1222 doses.

Regarding this clone: What it recognizes is unknown.

The source of this sequence is an adult who received the MenACWY meningococcal vaccine as a control. The chain employs TRBV4-2 and TRBJ1-2; 9 bases are a match to TRBD1. This material consisted of peripheral blood, taken 28 days after the second dose of the MenACWY control vaccine. As DNA, the CDR3 is TGTGCCAGCAGTCCCAGAGGGGGACAGGGAACCTATGGCTACACCTTC. Translated: CASSPRGGQGTYGYTF.